What follows are 18 T cell receptor beta chains derived from one specimen sequenced in a study of cytomegalovirus exposure and HLA in healthy donors. PCR employed 60 Vbeta and 13 Jbeta primers. Using immunoSEQ multiplex PCR, the repertoire was profiled, and TCRdb retains in-frame clones only, with some absent. The sample yields over 90,000 clones, approximately 64% seen once. Sequencing input: PBMCs. All receptors derive from a man aged 60 to 69 in good health and CMV-seronegative.

This sequence joins TRBV30 and TRBJ1-1, with 9 bases lining up with TRBD1. After removal of 8 bases from V and 3 bases from J, the junction contained 4 bases not matched to a gene. Germline V CDR1 and CDR2: GTSNPN, SVGIG (reference sequence). This CDR3 is built from 12 residues. CDR3 region: CAGDRVDTEAFF. The CDR3 DNA reads as TGTGCCGGGGACAGGGTTGACACTGAAGCTTTCTTT.

The J gene is TRBJ2-2, the V gene TRBV18; maybe TRBD1 (6 bases). The CDR3 totals 17 residues. Trimming took 3 bases from V and 4 from J, leaving 18 bases between them. Per the germline V gene, CDR1 is KGHSH and CDR2 is LQKENI. The CDR3 here is CASSPRQVAMGTGELFF. CDR3 DNA sequence: TGTGCCAGCTCACCTCGACAGGTAGCAATGGGCACCGGGGAGCTGTTTTTT.

The chain carries TRBV5-8 and TRBJ1-5, with 8 bases lining up with TRBD1. V dropped 2 bases and J dropped 1; count of bases not matched to a gene: 11. This CDR3 has 18 amino acids. The germline gives CDR1 SGHTS, CDR2 YDEGEE. The CDR3 loop reads CASSLEGTGMGSNQPQHF. For the CDR3, the DNA is TGTGCCAGCAGCTTAGAAGGGACAGGAATGGGAAGCAATCAGCCCCAGCATTTT.

The table lists this clone with a few counts. The chain is built from TRBV7-3 and TRBJ2-3, with D tentatively TRBD2 (5 bases). Germline V gives CDR1 SGHTA, CDR2 FQGTGA. The CDR3 consists of 15 residues. Trimming took off 2 bases at V and 0 bases at J, with 9 bases between the two ends. The CDR3 loop is CASSLLAPSTDTQYF. The CDR3 DNA sequence: TGTGCCAGCAGCTTATTAGCGCCGAGCACAGATACGCAGTATTTT.

This clone was observed a few times. CDR3 bases: TGTGCCAGCAGCTTAGCCAGGGGACTAGCGGGGATCACAGATACGCAGTATTTT. Its protein product is CASSLARGLAGITDTQYF. V is TRBV7-8 and J is TRBJ2-3, with 13 bases identical to TRBD2. The germline V gene encodes CDR1 SGHVS and CDR2 FQNEAQ. V lost 0 bases to trimming and J lost 2 bases; unmatched junction nucleotides: 5. The CDR3 has 18 amino acids. The full variable domain, rest sourced from reference TRBV7-8 and TRBJ2-3, is GAGVSQSPRYKVAKRGQDVALRCDPISGHVSLFWYQQALGQGPEFLTYFQNEAQLDKSGLPSDRFFAERPEGSVSTLKIQRTQQEDSAVYLCASSLARGLAGITDTQYFGPGTRLTVL.

The chain has TRBV5-4 and TRBJ2-2, with 9 bases that match TRBD1. Trimming removed 4 bases from V and 5 bases from J; junction bases left unmatched: 12. This CDR3 is 17 amino acids long. In germline, CDR1 is SGHNT, CDR2 YYREEE (reference sequence). The CDR3 coding sequence is TGTGCCAGCAGCGTAGACGGACAGGGGAGTTGGACCGGGGAGCTGTTTTTT. Translating gives CASSVDGQGSWTGELFF.

This clone was counted once. The genes are TRBV6-5 and TRBJ1-2; D possibly corresponds to TRBD1 (5 bases). This CDR3 spans 15 amino acids. Germline V gene lookup returns CDR1 MNHEY and CDR2 SVGAGI. V gave up 0 bases and J gave up 8 bases, with 16 bases separating them. In DNA form, the CDR3 reads TGTGCCAGCAGTTACTCGAAAGGGACTTCGTCCGGCTACACCTTC. Residues: CASSYSKGTSSGYTF.

This clone was counted only a few times. CDR3 amino acids: CASSVGLAGETQYF. CDR3 in DNA: TGTGCCAGCAGCGTTGGACTAGCGGGAGAGACCCAGTACTTC. The chain couples TRBV7-3 to TRBJ2-5, with 11 bases matching TRBD2. Trimming removed 5 bases from V and 4 bases from J; junction bases left unmatched: 3. Germline-derived CDR1 and CDR2 are SGHTA and FQGTGA. The CDR3 has 14 amino acids.

This clone was seen only a few times. The chain joins TRBV7-3 to TRBJ1-2; 9 positions agree with TRBD1. This CDR3 is built from 18 residues. V gave up 5 bases and J gave up 4 bases; unmatched junction bases: 17. Germline loops: CDR1 SGHTA, CDR2 FQGTGA. CDR3 in amino acids: CASSPSPGTGLVGYGYTF. The CDR3 DNA is TGTGCCAGCAGCCCAAGTCCCGGGACAGGGTTAGTCGGCTATGGCTACACCTTC. The full variable domain, rest sourced from reference TRBV7-3 and TRBJ1-2, is GAGVSQTPSNKVTEKGKYVELRCDPISGHTALYWYRQSLGQGPEFLIYFQGTGAADDSGLPNDRFFAVRPEGSVSTLKIQRTERGDSAVYLCASSPSPGTGLVGYGYTFGSGTRLTVV.

V gene TRBV18 combines with J gene TRBJ2-4; the match to TRBD2 covers 8 bases. Trimming removed 6 bases from V and 10 bases from J; junction bases left unmatched: 11. The CDR3 runs 14 residues. The germline V gene encodes CDR1 KGHSH and CDR2 LQKENI. CDR3 in DNA: TGTGCCAGCTCCAAAGGCACTAGCGGACCTATTCAGTACTTC. Protein product: CASSKGTSGPIQYF.

The chain is built from TRBV27 and TRBJ1-5; the D is unclear. Germline lookup yields CDR1 MNHEY and CDR2 SMNVEV (reference sequence). This CDR3 spans 14 amino acids. The germline V and J ends were trimmed by 3 bases and 2 bases, with 8 bases remaining between them. The CDR3 loop reads CASSFSGGNQPQHF. CDR3 coding DNA: TGTGCCAGCAGTTTTTCCGGTGGCAATCAGCCCCAGCATTTT.

The J gene is TRBJ2-7, the V gene TRBV6-5; 9 nucleotides line up with TRBD2. Germline CDR1 and CDR2: MNHEY and SVGAGI. The junction had 9 bases not matched to a gene; V was cut back by 2 bases and J by 4 bases. The CDR3 loop spans 16 amino acids. The CDR3 DNA sequence: TGTGCCAGCAGTTACACACAGAGCGGGAGGTGGTACGAGCAGTACTTC. Amino acids: CASSYTQSGRWYEQYF.

V gene TRBV5-1 combines with J gene TRBJ2-1, with TRBD1 matching over 8 bases. CDR3 size: 14 residues. Trimming removed 0 bases from V and 8 bases from J; junction bases left unmatched: 4. The germline V gene has CDR1 SGHRS and CDR2 YFSETQ. In DNA form, the CDR3 reads TGCGCCAGCAGCTTGGGAGACAGGGGACATGAGCAGTTCTTC. Its translation: CASSLGDRGHEQFF.

In this sample, this clone turned up a few times. J is TRBJ2-7 and V is TRBV9; 8 bases are a match to TRBD2. After removal of 1 base from V and 5 bases from J, the junction contained 11 bases not matched to a gene. The germline gives CDR1 SGDLS, CDR2 YYNGEE. The CDR3 covers 16 residues. The CDR3 coding sequence is TGTGCCAGCAGCGTATTGGGAGCGGGAGTGTCCGACGAGCAGTACTTC. Translated, it gives CASSVLGAGVSDEQYF.

The chain has TRBV2 and TRBJ1-1; the D is unclear. The V gene's germline CDR1 is SNHLY and CDR2 FYNNEI. With 2 bases removed from V and 1 base from J, the gap between germline ends came to 11 bases. CDR3 length: 15 amino acids. This chain's CDR3 is CASSESRLWNTEAFF. The DNA for the CDR3 is TGTGCCAGCAGTGAATCGAGATTATGGAACACTGAAGCTTTCTTT.

V gene TRBV4-1 combines with J gene TRBJ1-2, with no clear D. Deletions cut 0 bases from V and 1 base from J, with 3 bases between. In germline, CDR1 is MGHRA, CDR2 YSYEKL. This CDR3 has 13 residues. The CDR3 nucleotides read TGCGCCAGCAGCCAAGACCATAACTATGGCTACACCTTC. Translation gives CASSQDHNYGYTF.

The chain employs TRBV5-1 and TRBJ1-1; no clear D gene. The CDR3 sequence is 15 residues long. With 0 bases removed from V and 0 bases from J, the gap between germline ends came to 9 bases. Germline V gene data show CDR1 as SGHRS and CDR2 as YFSETQ. The CDR3 DNA sequence: TGCGCCAGCAGCTTGGTGCCGGGATTGAACACTGAAGCTTTCTTT. This encodes CASSLVPGLNTEAFF.

The rearrangement uses TRBV5-1 and TRBJ2-7; 7 nucleotides line up with TRBD1. The length of the CDR3 is 13 residues. V was pared by 4 bases and J by 2 bases, with 3 bases of the junction left unmatched. Germline assignment: CDR1 SGHRS and CDR2 YFSETQ. The CDR3 DNA is TGCGCCAGCAGCCATGACAGGGCCTACGAGCAGTACTTC. It is translated as CASSHDRAYEQYF.